This TCR beta chain originates from a study of early T cells in non-severe SARS-CoV-2 infection. Study results and limitations: Clonotype matching in VDJdb favored anti-spike CD8 responses and did not capture private and CD4 specificities.

This clonotype was observed at least ten times. Its antigen is not known. TCRdb passed the 5' RACE reads through MiXCR, listing each CDR3 protein once. The sample lists about 77,000 distinct CDR3 sequences; 8.5% to 10% were seen once. Specimen: whole blood. The TCR originated in an adult who was a healthcare worker with PCR-confirmed SARS-CoV-2 infection or an uninfected control (not recorded which).

The CDR3 region has the DNA TGTGCCAGCAGCTTAGCGACAGGGGATCAGCCCCAGCATTTT. It is translated as CASSLATGDQPQHF. The gene calls are TRBV7-2 and TRBJ1-5; TRBD1 agrees at 8 bases. There are 14 residues in the CDR3. J gave up 5 bases and V 0 bases, and 0 bases lay outside the gene matches. Germline V gene lookup returns CDR1 SGHTA and CDR2 FQGNSA.